The present T cell receptor (beta chain) was sequenced within a study of blood T cell repertoires in COVID-19. Study-level information: The United States, Italy and Spain supplied acute and convalescent COVID-19 samples. In each case, the material was cDNA or gDNA derived from T cells, B-cell-depleted T cells, or PBMCs.

Germline assignment: CDR1 SGHDT and CDR2 YYEEEE. J lost 0 bases, V lost 4 bases, and 8 bases had no gene match. CDR3 length equals 17 residues. This clone was recorded once. Here immunoSEQ multiplex PCR was the method, and the copy in TCRdb shows in-frame clones only, minus some. The table includes under 100,000 clones, more than 75% detected once. The sequence came from a man in his 60s with acute or convalescent COVID-19. The genes are TRBV5-6 and TRBJ2-7; TRBD2 matches at 12 bases. The sequencing input was peripheral blood. CDR3 nucleotide sequence: TGTGCCAGCAGCCCGGGACTAGCGGGCCTTCACTCCTACGAGCAGTACTTC. Protein: CASSPGLAGLHSYEQYF.